This T cell receptor beta chain was sequenced for a study of cytomegalovirus exposure and HLA in healthy donors (dated by TCRdb to the late 2010s). Turning to the overall study: In an earlier analysis of roughly 590 of the donors, under 300 Gb of sequence data and 117 million unique TCR beta sequences from roughly 190 million T cells were reported. An early release that covered several hundred HLA-typed donors contained approximately 290 gigabases of sequencing data and some 87 million unique TCR sequences. Of the roughly 390 genotyped donors, 81% were placed in the genetic ancestry cluster associated with self-reported Caucasian donors. The study aimed to test whether cataloging public T cell receptors could reveal signatures of past pathogen exposure. The study used immunosequencing to profile the T cell repertoires of 600 to 850 subjects and linked those repertoires to cytomegalovirus serostatus. Besides the first cohort of 666 subjects, a separate validation cohort made up of roughly 120 different subjects was used. The study combined high-throughput TCR immunosequencing, statistical association of individual TCRs with disease status, and machine learning to predict cytomegalovirus infection status. In a later analysis, previously published TCR beta repertoires from 550 to 700 donors were re-analyzed and high-resolution HLA genotyping was added so that TCR occurrence patterns could be studied. The later analysis used no new phenotypic data to find candidate immune exposures, relying instead on TCR beta sequences and their occurrence across donors. An earlier analysis of 587 of the donors used high-throughput TCR beta sequencing to judge whether each TCR beta V gene segment behaved as functional or pseudogenic. Alongside the repertoire data, information on donor age, sex, ethnicity and CMV serostatus was compiled. In a later genetic analysis, genome-wide SNP genotypes for 398 of the 666 donors were used, and that subset was treated as a discovery cohort. All discovery cohort repertoires had been generated on a single sequencing platform. HLA typing covered class I and class II loci at four-digit resolution. Typing coverage varied by locus: 629-630 donors for A, B, C, DRB1 and DQB1; approximately 500 for DQA1; 600 to 610 for DPA1; under 490 for DPB1. Several DR-DQ haplotypes were handled as single units for association and clustering because linkage in the cohort was strong. Among some 400 genotyped donors of the cohort, an average of approximately 240,000 unique TCR beta nucleotide sequences were sequenced per donor, roughly 20% of them non-productive.

Library construction relied on the immunoSEQ multiplex PCR assay. For the multiplex PCR, a mixture combining 60 forward primers for TCR Vbeta segments and 13 reverse primers for TCR Jbeta segments was used. The CDR3 region of rearranged TCR beta genes was amplified from genomic DNA with a multiplex PCR assay. The Illumina HiSeq System was used to sequence the amplified TCR beta libraries as 87-base-pair reads. Per the original workflow: A later analysis tallied 75 million to 85 million unique TCR beta chains across the 700 or so repertoires, and around 12 million of those chains were shared by two or more donors. A nearest-neighbor algorithm error-corrected the raw reads and collapsed the reads into unique sequences, merging closely related sequences to remove PCR and sequencing errors. To assign V, D and J gene segments, CDR3 sequences were aligned to IMGT reference sequences. For a sequence to be retained, a match of at least six nucleotides was required to both a V gene segment and a J gene segment. Rearrangements were classified as productive when the CDR3 lacked stop codons and remained in frame with V and J, and all other rearrangements were classified as non-productive. Following IMGT convention, CDR3 was defined as the stretch from the second conserved V-encoded cysteine to the conserved J-encoded phenylalanine. The earlier analysis of fewer than 700 of the donors excluded sequences that lacked an unambiguous match to a single V gene segment. In an earlier analysis of several hundred of the donors, V segments were called functional above 56.7% productive rearrangements and were called segregating when the between-donor standard deviation exceeded 5%. A statistical classification framework was built to diagnose cytomegalovirus status from the catalog of TCR beta chain sequences. In a later analysis, V and J genes were assigned by comparing TCR nucleotide sequences against IMGT/GENE-DB human TR gene sequences. The TCRdist pipeline was used in a later analysis to assign CDR3 sequences and most-parsimonious VDJ recombination scenarios. In a later analysis, each TCR beta chain was defined by its CDR3 amino acid sequence together with its V-gene family, and reads without a unique V-gene family were excluded. A later analysis removed 592 highly shared, low-generation-probability nucleotide sequences to deal with suspected cross-contamination and a sequencing artifact. A later analysis calculated a clonal expansion index for each public chain from normalized within-repertoire ranks of inferred template counts. In a later analysis, generation probabilities were computed using a VDJ recombination model fitted to out-of-frame rearrangements, and the results were checked against IGoR. In a later analysis, TCR-TCR, TCR-HLA and TCR-CMV co-occurrence was scored with hypergeometric tests, and a repertoire-size bias correction was applied to TCR pairs. To estimate false discovery rates, a later analysis permuted the HLA or CMV assignments 20 times. A later analysis grouped co-occurring TCRs with DBSCAN, adding TCRdist sequence similarity when clustering within HLA-allele-positive subsets. Repertoires with fewer than 30,000 or more than 120,000 public chains were left out of co-occurrence clustering, as were five repertoires with anomalous nucleotide sharing. This is the immuneACCESS table as TCRdb keeps it, with only in-frame sequences that have V and J called. A part of the clones is gone; compared with another copy, unresolved V genes explain less than half, and the rest is unexplained. From that table come the V and J calls and clone size; the DNA was used to work out D and trimming. This sample holds some 56,000 clones; around 62% were observed only once. The top ten hold about an eighth of the sample.

Beyond this particular receptor, the publication reports: Linkage disequilibrium might explain the correlated functional status among segregating V segments, but an unknown experimental factor could not be ruled out. The earlier analysis of a few hundred of the donors excluded some 15 rarely observed V segments, including chromosome 9 orphons, because counts were too low. A further reported finding was that TCR beta sequences accurately predicted the HLA-A and HLA-B alleles for most subjects in the first cohort. In a later analysis, several top co-occurrence clusters were reported to appear linked to parvovirus B19, influenza, CMV and Epstein-Barr virus. CMV serostatus was the only immune exposure information available for the cohort. V-gene and J-gene trimming of TCR beta chains was associated with a missense DCLRE1C variant in a later genetic analysis, and the association was replicated in an independent cohort. The authors suggested that the approach could potentially be extended to other disease states and immunological phenotypes. In a later analysis, around 17,000 TCR beta sequences were associated with specific HLA alleles at a false discovery rate of 0.05. An earlier analysis of approximately 590 of the donors showed that most TCR beta V segments appeared in productive rearrangements either about 90% or about 30% of the time, which broadly matched IMGT annotations. Most TCR sequences were seen in very few donors, while some public TCRs were found in many individuals. Because some donors lacked HLA typing at each locus, the association tests relied only on the typed subset. A group of highly shared sequence variants was considered likely to be a technical artifact of the sequencing pipeline. Three of the identified cytomegalovirus-associated TCR beta chains were confirmed in vitro to be specific for cytomegalovirus antigens. When HLA alleles, especially DR and DQ, strongly co-occurred, TCR associations were difficult to assign to individual alleles. Presence/absence analyses assumed roughly uniform sequencing depth across donors, an assumption that may not hold. In this cohort, only TCR beta chains were sequenced, and detectable features were limited by the absence of alpha or paired-chain data. Compared with equally common non-associated chains, HLA-associated TCR beta chains in a later analysis were more clonally expanded and had lower generation probabilities. The study listed 170 or so TCR beta chains as associated with cytomegalovirus. Most CMV-associated TCR beta chains appeared to be HLA-restricted in a later analysis, and the HLA associations seemed to be driven largely by CMV exposure. Because the 87-base-pair reads could not distinguish some IMGT-functional V segments, including TRBV6-2 and TRBV6-3, those segments were excluded. In a later analysis, the rate of TCR association differed among HLA loci, with DRB1 alleles having the most associated TCRs and HLA-C alleles having the fewest. The classifier was reported to diagnose cytomegalovirus status with high specificity and sensitivity in both the original cohort and the validation cohort. According to a later genetic analysis, donors in an Asian-associated ancestry cluster had fewer N-insertions in productive TCRs than the approximately 710-donor mean.

The germline V gene supplies CDR1 MGHRA and CDR2 YSYEKL. From the cysteine up to the phenylalanine, the CDR3 has a length of 16 residues. CDR3 DNA is the only sequence kept; it has 48 bases, read in frame from the first base. The junction carries 10 bases between V and J, which are trimmed by 0 bases and 1 base respectively. The cohort consisted of approximately 690 healthy bone marrow donors. Cohort members were all nominally healthy when sampled, although unrecorded immune exposures were likely present. Of the approximately 700 cohort members, approximately 280 had positive CMV serostatus and 350 to 400 had negative CMV serostatus, and CMV serostatus was not recorded for the donor. A peripheral blood sample was provided by each donor, and peripheral blood mononuclear cells were used for TCR beta sequencing. Genomic DNA extraction from the blood cell samples was performed with the Qiagen DNeasy Blood Extraction Kit.

This clone was counted only a few times. Its antigen is not yet known. Base qualities are not provided; no much larger clone lies one nucleotide away. The sequence joins TRBV4-1 to TRBJ2-1, with TRBD1 perhaps the D gene, on 6 matching bases. The sequenced material came from PBMCs. The sequence was collected from a human donor in good health. The CDR3: CASSQDPQGSYNEQFF. In nucleotide form, the sequence is TGCGCCAGCAGCCAAGATCCACAGGGATCCTACAATGAGCAGTTCTTC.